This entry describes one T cell receptor beta chain. This CDR3 has 16 amino acids. V lost 5 bases and J lost 7; bases outside the gene matches: 8. Germline-derived CDR1 and CDR2 are LNHNV and YYDKDF (reference sequence). Method: immunoSEQ multiplex PCR; TCRdb's copy keeps in-frame clones and lacks some. Of roughly 80,000 clones listed, just over 90% were seen once; the top ten hold almost 1.5%. This entry belongs to a study of T cell changes during pregnancy in multiple sclerosis. The sequence was obtained from a female donor with multiple sclerosis, enrolled in a pregnancy study. The sample consisted of peripheral blood, taken before pregnancy. This sequence joins TRBV15 and TRBJ2-1; TRBD2 agrees at 13 bases. The DNA of the CDR3 is TGTGCCACCAGCTACACTAGCGGGGGGGCATGGAATGAGCAGTTCTTC. Its protein is CATSYTSGGAWNEQFF.